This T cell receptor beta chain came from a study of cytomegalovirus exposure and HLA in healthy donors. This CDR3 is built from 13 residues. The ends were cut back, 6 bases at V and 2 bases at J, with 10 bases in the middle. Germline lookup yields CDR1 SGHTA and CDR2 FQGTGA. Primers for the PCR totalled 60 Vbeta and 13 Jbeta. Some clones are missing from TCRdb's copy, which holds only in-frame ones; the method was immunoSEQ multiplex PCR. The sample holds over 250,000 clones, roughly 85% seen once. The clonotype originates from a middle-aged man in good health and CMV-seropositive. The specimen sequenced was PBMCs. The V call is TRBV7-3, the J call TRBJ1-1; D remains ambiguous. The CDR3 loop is CASRYNPNTEAFF. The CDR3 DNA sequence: TGTGCCAGCAGGTATAATCCTAACACTGAAGCTTTCTTT. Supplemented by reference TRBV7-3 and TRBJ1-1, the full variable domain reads GAGVSQTPSNKVTEKGKYVELRCDPISGHTALYWYRQSLGQGPEFLIYFQGTGAADDSGLPNDRFFAVRPEGSVSTLKIQRTERGDSAVYLCASRYNPNTEAFFGQGTRLTVV.